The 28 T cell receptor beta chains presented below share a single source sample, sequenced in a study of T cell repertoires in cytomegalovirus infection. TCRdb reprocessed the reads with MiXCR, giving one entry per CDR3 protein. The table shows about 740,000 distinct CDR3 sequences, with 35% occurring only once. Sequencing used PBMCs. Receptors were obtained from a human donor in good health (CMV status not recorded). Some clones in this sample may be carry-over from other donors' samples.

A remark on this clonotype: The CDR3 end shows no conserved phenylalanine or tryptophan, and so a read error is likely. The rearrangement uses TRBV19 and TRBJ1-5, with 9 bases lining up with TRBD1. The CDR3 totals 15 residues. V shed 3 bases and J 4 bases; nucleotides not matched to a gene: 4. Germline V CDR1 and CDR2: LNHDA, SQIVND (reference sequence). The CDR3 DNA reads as TGTGCCAGTAGTATTGGACAGGGGCCAAATCAGCCCCAGCATGGT. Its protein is CASSIGQGPNQPQHG.

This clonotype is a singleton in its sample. This CDR3 reads CASINSYNYGYTF. The CDR3 DNA reads TGTGCCAGCATAAACAGCTATAACTATGGCTACACCTTC. The rearrangement links TRBV28 to TRBJ1-2; no clear D gene. Trimming pared 7 bases from V and 1 base from J, leaving 10 bases between. From germline, CDR1 is MDHEN and CDR2 SYDVKM. This CDR3 has 13 residues.

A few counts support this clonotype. The CDR3 nucleotides read TGTGCCAGCAGTCGATGGACAGGGGGAGGAACTGAAGCTTTCTTT. It encodes CASSRWTGGGTEAFF. The chain links TRBV28 to TRBJ1-1, with TRBD1 matching 10 bases. CDR3 length: 15 residues. The germline V gene has CDR1 MDHEN and CDR2 SYDVKM. With V trimmed by 5 bases and J by 5 bases, 8 bases remained unmatched.

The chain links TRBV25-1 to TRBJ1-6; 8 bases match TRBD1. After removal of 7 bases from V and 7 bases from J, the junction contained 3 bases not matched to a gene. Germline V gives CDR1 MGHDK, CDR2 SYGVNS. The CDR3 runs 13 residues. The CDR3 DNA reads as TGTGCCAGCACGACAGGGGCAAATTCACCCCTCCACTTT. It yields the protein CASTTGANSPLHF.

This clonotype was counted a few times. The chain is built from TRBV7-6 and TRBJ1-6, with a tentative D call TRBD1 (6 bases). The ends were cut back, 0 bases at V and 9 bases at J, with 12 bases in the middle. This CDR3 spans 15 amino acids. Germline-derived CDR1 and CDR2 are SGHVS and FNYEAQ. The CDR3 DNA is TGTGCCAGCAGCTTAGCGGAACAGGGTAGTTCACCCCTCCACTTT. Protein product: CASSLAEQGSSPLHF.

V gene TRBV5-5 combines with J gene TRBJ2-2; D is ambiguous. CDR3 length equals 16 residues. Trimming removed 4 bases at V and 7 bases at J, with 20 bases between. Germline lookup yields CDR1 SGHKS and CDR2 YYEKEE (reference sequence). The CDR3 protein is CASSASDAGWGGELFF. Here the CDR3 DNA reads TGTGCCAGCAGCGCCTCGGACGCCGGGTGGGGCGGGGAGCTGTTTTTT.

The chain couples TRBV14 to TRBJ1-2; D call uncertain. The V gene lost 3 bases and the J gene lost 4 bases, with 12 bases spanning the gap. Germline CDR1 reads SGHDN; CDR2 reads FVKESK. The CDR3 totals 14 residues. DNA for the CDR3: TGTGCCAGCAGCCAGGAAACGGAACCCTATGGCTACACCTTC. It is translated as CASSQETEPYGYTF.

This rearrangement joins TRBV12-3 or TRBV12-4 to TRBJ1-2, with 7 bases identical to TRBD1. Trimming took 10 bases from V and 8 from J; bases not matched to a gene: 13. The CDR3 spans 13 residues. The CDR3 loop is CANNSRRTGGYTF. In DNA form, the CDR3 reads TGTGCCAACAATTCCCGTAGGACAGGCGGCTACACCTTC.

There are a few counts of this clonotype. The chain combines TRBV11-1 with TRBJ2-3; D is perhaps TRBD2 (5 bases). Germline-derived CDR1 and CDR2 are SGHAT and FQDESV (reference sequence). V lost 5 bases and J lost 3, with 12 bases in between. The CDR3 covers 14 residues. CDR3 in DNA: TGTGCCAGCAGCATCGGGGTCGGGACAGATACGCAGTATTTT. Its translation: CASSIGVGTDTQYF.

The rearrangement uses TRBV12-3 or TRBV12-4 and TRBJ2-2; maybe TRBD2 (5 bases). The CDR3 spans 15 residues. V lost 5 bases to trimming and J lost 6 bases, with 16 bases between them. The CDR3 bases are TGTGCCAGCAGTCCACGTAGCGCGAGTCCCGGGGAGCTGTTTTTT. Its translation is CASSPRSASPGELFF.

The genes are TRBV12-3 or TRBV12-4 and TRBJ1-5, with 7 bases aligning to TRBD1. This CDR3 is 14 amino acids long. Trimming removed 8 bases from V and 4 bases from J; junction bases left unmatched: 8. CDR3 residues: CASLSSGGNQPQHF. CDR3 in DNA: TGTGCCAGCTTATCCTCAGGGGGTAATCAGCCCCAGCATTTT.

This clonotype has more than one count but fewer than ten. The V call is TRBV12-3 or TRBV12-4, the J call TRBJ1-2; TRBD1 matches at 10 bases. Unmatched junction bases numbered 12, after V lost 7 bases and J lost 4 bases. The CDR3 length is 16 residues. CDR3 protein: CASTFGQGGGAYGYTF. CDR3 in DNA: TGTGCCAGCACTTTCGGACAGGGGGGGGGAGCCTATGGCTACACCTTC.

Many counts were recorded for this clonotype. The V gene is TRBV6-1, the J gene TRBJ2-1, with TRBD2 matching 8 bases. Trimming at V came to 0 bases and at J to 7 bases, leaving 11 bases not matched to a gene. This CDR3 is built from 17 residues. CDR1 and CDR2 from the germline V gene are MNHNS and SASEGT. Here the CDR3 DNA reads TGTGCCAGCAGTGAAGCCCTCGCGGGAGGTGGAATGAATGAGCAGTTCTTC. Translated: CASSEALAGGGMNEQFF.

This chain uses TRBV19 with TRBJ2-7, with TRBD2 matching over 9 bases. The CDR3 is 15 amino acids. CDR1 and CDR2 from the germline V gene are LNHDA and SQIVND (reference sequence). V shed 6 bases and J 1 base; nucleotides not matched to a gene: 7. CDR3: CASSVSTSGSYEQYF. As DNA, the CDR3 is TGTGCCAGTAGCGTTTCGACTAGCGGATCCTACGAGCAGTACTTC. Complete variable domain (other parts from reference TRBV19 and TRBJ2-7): DGGITQSPKYLFRKEGQNVTLSCEQNLNHDAMYWYRQDPGQGLRLIYYSQIVNDFQKGDIAEGYSVSREKKESFPLTVTSAQKNPTAFYLCASSVSTSGSYEQYFGPGTRLTVT.

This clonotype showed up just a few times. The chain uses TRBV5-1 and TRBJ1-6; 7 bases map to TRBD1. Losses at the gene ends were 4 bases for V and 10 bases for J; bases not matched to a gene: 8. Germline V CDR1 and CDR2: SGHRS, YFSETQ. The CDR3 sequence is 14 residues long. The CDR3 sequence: CASSPGQIQSPLHF. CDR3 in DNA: TGCGCCAGCAGCCCGGGACAGATTCAATCACCCCTCCACTTT.

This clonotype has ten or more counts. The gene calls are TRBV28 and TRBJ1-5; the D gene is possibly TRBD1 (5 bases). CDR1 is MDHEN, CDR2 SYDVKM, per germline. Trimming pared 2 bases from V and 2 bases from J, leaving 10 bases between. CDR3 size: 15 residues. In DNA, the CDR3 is TGTGCCAGCAGTTTACAGGGAATGGGCAATCAGCCCCAGCATTTT. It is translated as CASSLQGMGNQPQHF.

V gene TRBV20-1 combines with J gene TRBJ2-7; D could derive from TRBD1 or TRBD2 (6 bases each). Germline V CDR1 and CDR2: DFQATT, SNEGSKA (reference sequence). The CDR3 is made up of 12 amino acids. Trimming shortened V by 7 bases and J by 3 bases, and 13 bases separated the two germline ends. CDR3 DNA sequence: TGCAGTGTACGGGGGCCGGGCTACGAGCAGTACTTC. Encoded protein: CSVRGPGYEQYF.

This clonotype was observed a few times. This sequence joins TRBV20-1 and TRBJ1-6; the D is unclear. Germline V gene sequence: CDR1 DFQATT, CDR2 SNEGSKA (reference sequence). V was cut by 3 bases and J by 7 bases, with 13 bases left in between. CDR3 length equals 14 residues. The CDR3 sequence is CSASPPTENSPLHF. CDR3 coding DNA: TGCAGTGCTAGCCCCCCCACGGAAAATTCACCCCTCCACTTT.

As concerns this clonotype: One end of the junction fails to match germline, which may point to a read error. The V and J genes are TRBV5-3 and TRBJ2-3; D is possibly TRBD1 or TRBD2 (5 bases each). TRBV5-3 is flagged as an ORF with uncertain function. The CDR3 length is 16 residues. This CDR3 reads CASSLRAAGWTDTQYF. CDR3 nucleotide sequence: TGTGCCAGCAGCTTGAGGGCGGCAGGGTGGACAGATACGCAGTATTTT.

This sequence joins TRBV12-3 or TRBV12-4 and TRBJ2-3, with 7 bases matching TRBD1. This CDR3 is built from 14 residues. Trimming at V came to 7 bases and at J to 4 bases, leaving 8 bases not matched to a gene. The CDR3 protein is CASTLRRGPDTQYF. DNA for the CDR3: TGTGCCAGCACCCTACGAAGGGGGCCAGATACGCAGTATTTT.

The CDR3 region has the DNA TGTGCCAGCAGTGCAGGGGACAGGGGCTACGAGCAGTACTTC. This gives the protein CASSAGDRGYEQYF. The J gene is TRBJ2-7, the V gene TRBV6-1; the match to TRBD1 covers 10 bases. Losses at the gene ends were 4 bases for V and 3 bases for J; bases not matched to a gene: 3. This CDR3 is 14 amino acids long. Germline values: CDR1 MNHNS, CDR2 SASEGT.

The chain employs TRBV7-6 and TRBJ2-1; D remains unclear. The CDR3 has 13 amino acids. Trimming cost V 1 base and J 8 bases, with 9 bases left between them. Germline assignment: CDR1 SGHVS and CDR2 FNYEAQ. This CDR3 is CASSLDTRYEQFF. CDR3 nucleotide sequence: TGTGCCAGCAGCTTAGACACGAGGTATGAGCAGTTCTTC.

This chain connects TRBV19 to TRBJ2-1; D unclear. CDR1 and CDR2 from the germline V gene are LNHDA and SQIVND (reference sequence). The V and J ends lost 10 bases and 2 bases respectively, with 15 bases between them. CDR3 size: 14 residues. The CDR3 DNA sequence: TGTGCCACGACGGAGTCCCAAACCTACAATGAGCAGTTCTTC. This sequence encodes CATTESQTYNEQFF.

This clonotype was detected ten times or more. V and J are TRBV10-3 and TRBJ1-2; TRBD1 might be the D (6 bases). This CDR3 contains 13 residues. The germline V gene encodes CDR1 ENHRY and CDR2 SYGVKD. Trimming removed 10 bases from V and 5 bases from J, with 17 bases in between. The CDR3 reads CATWATGSYGYTF. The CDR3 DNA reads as TGTGCCACATGGGCGACAGGCAGTTATGGCTACACCTTC.

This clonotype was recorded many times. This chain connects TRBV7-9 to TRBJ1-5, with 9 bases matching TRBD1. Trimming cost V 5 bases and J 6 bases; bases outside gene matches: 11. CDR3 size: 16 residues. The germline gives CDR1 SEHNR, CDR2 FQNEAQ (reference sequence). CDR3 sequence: CASSIGDRDHTQPQHF. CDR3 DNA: TGTGCCAGCAGCATTGGGGACAGGGACCACACTCAGCCCCAGCATTTT.

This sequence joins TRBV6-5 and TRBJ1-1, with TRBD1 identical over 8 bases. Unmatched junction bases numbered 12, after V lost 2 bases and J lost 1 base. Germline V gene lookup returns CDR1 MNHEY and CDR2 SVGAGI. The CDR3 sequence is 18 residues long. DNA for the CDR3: TGTGCCAGCAGTTACCCTAGCCAACCGGGACAGGAGAACACTGAAGCTTTCTTT. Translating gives CASSYPSQPGQENTEAFF.

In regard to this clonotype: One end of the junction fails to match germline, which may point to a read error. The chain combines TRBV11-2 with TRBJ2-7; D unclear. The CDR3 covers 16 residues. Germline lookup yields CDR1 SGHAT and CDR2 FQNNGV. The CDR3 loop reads CASSLVDMDAPYEQYF. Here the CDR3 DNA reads TGTGCCAGCAGCCTAGTAGACATGGACGCGCCCTACGAGCAGTATTTC.

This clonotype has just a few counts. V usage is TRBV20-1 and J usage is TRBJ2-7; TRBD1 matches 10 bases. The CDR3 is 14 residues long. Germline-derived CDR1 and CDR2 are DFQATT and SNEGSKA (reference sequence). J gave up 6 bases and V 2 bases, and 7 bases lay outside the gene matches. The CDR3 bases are TGCAGTGCTAGATTACCGGGACAGGGGCCCGAGCAGTACTTC. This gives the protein CSARLPGQGPEQYF.